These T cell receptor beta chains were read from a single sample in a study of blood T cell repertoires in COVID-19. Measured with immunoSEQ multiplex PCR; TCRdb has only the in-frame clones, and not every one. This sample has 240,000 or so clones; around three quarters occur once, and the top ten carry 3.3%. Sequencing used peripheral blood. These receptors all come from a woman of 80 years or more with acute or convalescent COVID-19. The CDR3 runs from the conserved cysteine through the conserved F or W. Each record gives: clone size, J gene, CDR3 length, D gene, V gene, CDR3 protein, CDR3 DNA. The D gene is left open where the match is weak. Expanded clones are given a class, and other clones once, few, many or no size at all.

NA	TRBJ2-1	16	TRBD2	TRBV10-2	CASMYLRGGPYNEQFF	TGCGCCAGCATGTATCTGCGGGGGGGCCCCTACAATGAGCAGTTCTTC
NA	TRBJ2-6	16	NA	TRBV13	CASIQGGTSGANVLTF	TGTGCCAGCATCCAGGGGGGTACCTCTGGGGCCAACGTCCTGACTTTC
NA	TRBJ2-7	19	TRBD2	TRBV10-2	CASSELGQGSGRGTYEQYF	TGCGCCAGCAGTGAATTGGGGCAGGGAAGCGGGAGAGGAACCTACGAGCAGTACTTC
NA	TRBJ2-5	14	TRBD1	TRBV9	CASNSGQGAETQYF	TGTGCCAGCAACTCAGGACAGGGGGCCGAGACCCAGTACTTC
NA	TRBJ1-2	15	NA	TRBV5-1	CASSPGGGSNYGYTF	TGCGCCAGCAGCCCCGGCGGAGGGTCGAACTATGGCTACACCTTC
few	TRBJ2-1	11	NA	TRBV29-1	CSVELLGLQFF	TGCAGCGTTGAATTACTGGGCCTACAGTTCTTC
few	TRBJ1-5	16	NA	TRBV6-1	CASSETRGLSNQPQHF	TGTGCCAGCAGTGAAACCCGCGGACTTAGCAATCAGCCCCAGCATTTT
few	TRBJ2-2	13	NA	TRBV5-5	CASSQPGTGELFF	TGTGCCAGCAGCCAACCAGGGACCGGGGAGCTGTTTTTT
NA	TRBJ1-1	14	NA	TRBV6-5	CASSFRGGWTEAFF	TGTGCCAGCAGTTTTAGGGGGGGTTGGACTGAAGCTTTCTTT
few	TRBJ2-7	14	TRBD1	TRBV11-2	CASSSPGGVYEQYF	TGTGCCAGCAGCTCCCCAGGGGGCGTATACGAGCAGTACTTC